One sample yielded the 10 T cell receptor beta chains listed below, sequenced in a study of cytomegalovirus exposure and HLA in healthy donors. A multiplex PCR was run with 60 Vbeta primers and 13 Jbeta primers. Sequencing used immunoSEQ multiplex PCR; TCRdb keeps in-frame clones, though not all of them. The profile shows 100,000 or so clones, 12% to 15% of them singletons. Sample: PBMCs. The receptors were sampled from a female donor in good health and CMV-seronegative.

This clone came up a few times. The rearrangement uses TRBV5-1 and TRBJ2-5; 7 positions match TRBD1. The CDR3 sequence is 14 residues long. V was pared by 2 bases and J by 3 bases, with 4 bases of the junction left unmatched. CDR1 is SGHRS and CDR2 is YFSETQ in the germline V gene. CDR3 nucleotides: TGCGCCAGCAGCTTCGGGACAGAAAAAGAGACCCAGTACTTC. The encoded protein is CASSFGTEKETQYF.

This clone was seen a handful of times. The chain links TRBV7-9 to TRBJ2-7, with D possibly TRBD1 on 6 matching bases. CDR1 and CDR2 from the germline V gene are SEHNR and FQNEAQ (reference sequence). The CDR3 totals 14 residues. The V end was cut by 10 bases, the J end by 5 bases, with 21 bases between. The DNA for the CDR3 is TGTGCCACCGCGGAAGGGGGTACACCTCACGAGCAGTACTTC. It yields the protein CATAEGGTPHEQYF.

The chain combines TRBV29-1 with TRBJ2-7; D not certain. The germline V gene encodes CDR1 SQVTM and CDR2 ANQGSEA. The V end lost 4 bases, the J end lost 6 bases, and 13 bases lay between the germline ends. The CDR3 has 12 amino acids. The CDR3, as DNA: TGCAGCGTTGCCTTCTGGCTTGGCGAGCAGTACTTC. Protein product: CSVAFWLGEQYF.

The chain links TRBV7-9 to TRBJ1-2, with unresolved D. V gave up 6 bases and J gave up 1 base, with 12 bases separating them. CDR1 and CDR2 from the germline V gene are SEHNR and FQNEAQ (reference sequence). The CDR3 loop spans 14 amino acids. The CDR3 sequence: CASSRDWNNYGYTF. As DNA, the CDR3 is TGTGCCAGCAGTCGCGACTGGAATAACTATGGCTACACCTTC. The whole variable domain, filled in from reference TRBV7-9 and TRBJ1-2, reads DTGVSQNPRHKITKRGQNVTFRCDPISEHNRLYWYRQTLGQGPEFLTYFQNEAQLEKSRLLSDRFSAERPKGSFSTLEIQRTEQGDSAMYLCASSRDWNNYGYTFGSGTRLTVV.

This clone has only a few counts. The chain combines TRBV28 with TRBJ1-3, with D tentatively TRBD1 (5 bases). Germline CDR1 is MDHEN and CDR2 is SYDVKM. The CDR3 is 14 amino acids. Deletions cut 7 bases from V and 2 bases from J, with 12 bases between. CDR3 DNA: TGTGCCAGCATCCCGCGGGGGACTGGAAACACCATATATTTT. Translating gives CASIPRGTGNTIYF.

This chain joins TRBV7-2 and TRBJ1-1; 7 nucleotides line up with TRBD1. The CDR3 sequence is 17 residues long. V shed 4 bases and J 4 bases; nucleotides not matched to a gene: 15. Germline V gene data show CDR1 as SGHTA and CDR2 as FQGNSA. CDR3 sequence (DNA): TGTGCCAGCAGCTCAAACCTCCGGGACAGAAGGTCCACTGAAGCTTTCTTT. Amino acids: CASSSNLRDRRSTEAFF.

V and J are TRBV4-3 and TRBJ1-2; D ambiguous. Germline CDR1 and CDR2: LGHNA and YSLEER. The CDR3 spans 14 residues. V was clipped by 1 base and J by 8 bases, with 14 bases between them. CDR3 protein: CASSQGTGGSGYTF. The CDR3 nucleotides read TGCGCCAGCAGCCAAGGGACGGGAGGTAGCGGCTACACCTTC.

V is TRBV30 and J is TRBJ1-4; no clear D gene. CDR3 length equals 11 residues. CDR1 and CDR2 (germline): GTSNPN, SVGIG (reference sequence). Trimming took off 5 bases at V and 12 bases at J, with 13 bases between the two ends. The CDR3 here is CAWGRPIQLFF. The CDR3 DNA is TGTGCCTGGGGGAGGCCTATTCAACTGTTTTTT.

This clone was found a few times. This chain uses TRBV28 with TRBJ2-1; D not resolved. The CDR3 consists of 11 residues. Germline V lookup: CDR1 MDHEN, CDR2 SYDVKM. V lost 5 bases to trimming and J lost 9 bases, with 8 bases between them. The CDR3 protein is CASSLEVEQFF. CDR3 DNA sequence: TGTGCCAGCAGTCTAGAAGTTGAGCAGTTCTTC. Full variable domain (missing parts from reference TRBV28 and TRBJ2-1): DVKVTQSSRYLVKRTGEKVFLECVQDMDHENMFWYRQDPGLGLRLIYFSYDVKMKEKGDIPEGYSVSREKKERFSLILESASTNQTSMYLCASSLEVEQFFGPGTRLTVL.

This clone was seen a few times. The chain links TRBV7-3 to TRBJ2-6, with TRBD2 matching over 14 bases. The CDR3 extends over 17 amino acids. V lost 5 bases to trimming and J lost 4 bases; unmatched junction nucleotides: 4. Per germline, CDR1 SGHTA and CDR2 FQGTGA. CDR3 DNA sequence: TGTGCCAGCAGCCTGGGACTAGCGGGAGTCGGGGCCAACGTCCTGACTTTC. Encoded protein: CASSLGLAGVGANVLTF.